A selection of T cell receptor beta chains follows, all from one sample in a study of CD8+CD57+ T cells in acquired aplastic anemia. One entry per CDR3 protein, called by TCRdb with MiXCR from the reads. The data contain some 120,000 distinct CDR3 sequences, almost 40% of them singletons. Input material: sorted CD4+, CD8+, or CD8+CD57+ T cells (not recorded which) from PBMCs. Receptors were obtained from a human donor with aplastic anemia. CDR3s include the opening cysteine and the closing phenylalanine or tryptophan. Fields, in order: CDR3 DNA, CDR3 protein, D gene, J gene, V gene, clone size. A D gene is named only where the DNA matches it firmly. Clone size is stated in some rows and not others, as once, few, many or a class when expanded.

CDR3 DNA: TGTGCCAGCAGTGGGCTAGCGGGAGACCCGAACGAGCAGTACTTC
CDR3 protein: CASSGLAGDPNEQYF
D gene: TRBD2
J gene: TRBJ2-7
V gene: TRBV6-1
clone size: few

CDR3 DNA: TGCGCCAGCAGCTTGGTTCCAGGGCCTCAGTACGAGCAGTACTTC
CDR3 protein: CASSLVPGPQYEQYF
D gene: NA
J gene: TRBJ2-7
V gene: TRBV5-1
clone size: many

CDR3 DNA: TGCGCCAGCAGTGCTGTCGATAGCGGGAGTCGTACCTTC
CDR3 protein: CASSAVDSGSRTF
D gene: TRBD2
J gene: TRBJ2-7
V gene: TRBV10-2
clone size: NA

CDR3 DNA: TGTGCCAGCAGTCCCCGGGTGCGCACTGAAGCTTTCTTT
CDR3 protein: CASSPRVRTEAFF
D gene: NA
J gene: TRBJ1-1
V gene: TRBV12-3/TRBV12-4
clone size: many

CDR3 DNA: TGTGCCAGTAGTAAACAGGGAAGATCCAACACTGAAGCTTTCTTT
CDR3 protein: CASSKQGRSNTEAFF
D gene: NA
J gene: TRBJ1-1
V gene: TRBV19
clone size: many

CDR3 DNA: TGCGCCAGCAGCTTTGGGGCTGGTTACACCTTC
CDR3 protein: CASSFGAGYTF
D gene: NA
J gene: TRBJ1-2
V gene: TRBV5-1
clone size: NA

CDR3 DNA: TGTGCCAGTAGTATAGGCCACACAGATACGCAGTATTTT
CDR3 protein: CASSIGHTDTQYF
D gene: NA
J gene: TRBJ2-3
V gene: TRBV19
clone size: medium-sized

CDR3 DNA: TGTGCCAGCAGCCTACAGGGGGACCTCAATGAGCAGTTCTTC
CDR3 protein: CASSLQGDLNEQFF
D gene: TRBD1
J gene: TRBJ2-1
V gene: TRBV5-4
clone size: many

CDR3 DNA: TGTGCCAGCAGCTTCACGGGGGGGCCTAGGCAAGAGACCCAGTACTTC
CDR3 protein: CASSFTGGPRQETQYF
D gene: TRBD2
J gene: TRBJ2-5
V gene: TRBV7-9
clone size: NA

CDR3 DNA: TGCGCCAGCAGCTTGGGTAGTAGCGGGGGATCCTACGAGCAGTACTTC
CDR3 protein: CASSLGSSGGSYEQYF
D gene: TRBD2
J gene: TRBJ2-7
V gene: TRBV5-1
clone size: NA

CDR3 DNA: TGTGCCAGCAGCTTAGCGGGAGCGTCGGTGGAGCAGTACTTC
CDR3 protein: CASSLAGASVEQYF
D gene: NA
J gene: TRBJ2-7
V gene: TRBV7-8
clone size: once

CDR3 DNA: TGTGCCACCAGCAGAGATCGGACAGGAGGAACCTACGAGCAGTACTTC
CDR3 protein: CATSRDRTGGTYEQYF
D gene: TRBD1
J gene: TRBJ2-7
V gene: TRBV15
clone size: NA

CDR3 DNA: TGTGCCACCAGGGGGGACTTTGTTTCACCCCTCCACTTT
CDR3 protein: CATRGDFVSPLHF
D gene: NA
J gene: TRBJ1-6
V gene: TRBV24-1
clone size: NA

CDR3 DNA: TGCGCCAGCAGCCGCTTGTCGGGGAATACGCAGTATTTT
CDR3 protein: CASSRLSGNTQYF
D gene: NA
J gene: TRBJ2-3
V gene: TRBV4-1
clone size: many

CDR3 DNA: TGTGCCAGCAGCCTAGGGGTACAAGAGACCCAGTACTTC
CDR3 protein: CASSLGVQETQYF
D gene: NA
J gene: TRBJ2-5
V gene: TRBV5-5
clone size: many

CDR3 DNA: TGTGCCGTCAGTGATTGGCGGTGGGTAGAGGCCTTCTTT
CDR3 protein: CAVSDWRWVEAFF
D gene: NA
J gene: TRBJ1-1
V gene: TRBV10-3
clone size: few

CDR3 DNA: TGTGCCAGCCGCTCCCGGGGGGCCTACGAGCAGTACTTC
CDR3 protein: CASRSRGAYEQYF
D gene: TRBD2
J gene: TRBJ2-7
V gene: TRBV7-2
clone size: NA

CDR3 DNA: TGTGCCAGTCTTGGGACTAGCGGGGGGATGCGGACCCAGTACTTC
CDR3 protein: CASLGTSGGMRTQYF
D gene: TRBD2
J gene: TRBJ2-5
V gene: TRBV6-1
clone size: many

CDR3 DNA: TGCGCCAGCAGTGAGTCGAGGAGGAACACTGAAGCTTTCTTT
CDR3 protein: CASSESRRNTEAFF
D gene: NA
J gene: TRBJ1-1
V gene: TRBV10-2
clone size: many

CDR3 DNA: TGTGCCACCAGCCCGAGCGTGGGCCGATCCTATGGCTACACCTTC
CDR3 protein: CATSPSVGRSYGYTF
D gene: NA
J gene: TRBJ1-2
V gene: TRBV15
clone size: NA

CDR3 DNA: TGCGCCAGCAGCTTGGCTACCCACAATGAGCAGTTCTTC
CDR3 protein: CASSLATHNEQFF
D gene: NA
J gene: TRBJ2-1
V gene: TRBV5-1
clone size: many

CDR3 DNA: TGTGCCAGCAGCCAAGAAGACTTCCTCGGCCCCGGGGAGCTGTTTTTT
CDR3 protein: CASSQEDFLGPGELFF
D gene: NA
J gene: TRBJ2-2
V gene: TRBV14
clone size: many

CDR3 DNA: TGCAGCGTCTCCGGGATGAACACTGAAGCTTTCTTT
CDR3 protein: CSVSGMNTEAFF
D gene: NA
J gene: TRBJ1-1
V gene: TRBV29-1
clone size: NA

CDR3 DNA: TGCAGTGGAGGGGACTACAATGAGCAGTTCTTC
CDR3 protein: CSGGDYNEQFF
D gene: NA
J gene: TRBJ2-1
V gene: TRBV20-1
clone size: many

CDR3 DNA: TGTGCCAGCAGTGAGTCGACAGGTCGGGCATTCTACAATGAGCAGCTCTTC
CDR3 protein: CASSESTGRAFYNEQLF
D gene: NA
J gene: TRBJ2-1
V gene: TRBV10-1
clone size: NA

CDR3 DNA: TGTGCCATCAGTAAGGGGGCCCCCGGGGAGCTGTTTTTT
CDR3 protein: CAISKGAPGELFF
D gene: TRBD1
J gene: TRBJ2-2
V gene: TRBV10-3
clone size: many

CDR3 DNA: TGTGCCAGTAGTACTCCGCGAGGCGGGGTTTCCTATGGCTACACCTTC
CDR3 protein: CASSTPRGGVSYGYTF
D gene: NA
J gene: TRBJ1-2
V gene: TRBV19
clone size: many

CDR3 DNA: TGCAGTGCTAGAGACTACCGGGGGAAAGAGACCCAGTACTTC
CDR3 protein: CSARDYRGKETQYF
D gene: NA
J gene: TRBJ2-5
V gene: TRBV20-1
clone size: NA

CDR3 DNA: TGTGCCATCAGTGAGCAGGTGGGGACCTACAATGAGCAGTTCTTC
CDR3 protein: CAISEQVGTYNEQFF
D gene: NA
J gene: TRBJ2-1
V gene: TRBV10-3
clone size: NA

CDR3 DNA: TGTGCCAGCAGTGAAGGTGCCCCAGGGGGCTATGGCTACACCTTC
CDR3 protein: CASSEGAPGGYGYTF
D gene: TRBD1
J gene: TRBJ1-2
V gene: TRBV6-1
clone size: many

CDR3 DNA: TGTGCCAGTAGTATCAGGATCATCCAGGGAGATCAGCCCCAGCATTTT
CDR3 protein: CASSIRIIQGDQPQHF
D gene: NA
J gene: TRBJ1-5
V gene: TRBV19
clone size: NA

CDR3 DNA: TGTGCCAGTAGCCCCCAGCCGTCAGGGGTGGGATCACCCCTCCACTTT
CDR3 protein: CASSPQPSGVGSPLHF
D gene: NA
J gene: TRBJ1-6
V gene: TRBV19
clone size: NA

CDR3 DNA: TGTGCCAGCAGTCTCCGCCCCCTCCACTTT
CDR3 protein: CASSLRPLHF
D gene: NA
J gene: TRBJ1-6
V gene: TRBV2
clone size: NA

CDR3 DNA: TGTGCCACCAGCAGACTAGGGACAGCGGGTCAGCCCCAGCATTTT
CDR3 protein: CATSRLGTAGQPQHF
D gene: TRBD1
J gene: TRBJ1-5
V gene: TRBV15
clone size: NA

CDR3 DNA: TGTGCCAGCAGCTTAGCTGGGCAAGGGGGGATTTATGGCTACACCTTC
CDR3 protein: CASSLAGQGGIYGYTF
D gene: NA
J gene: TRBJ1-2
V gene: TRBV7-2
clone size: many

CDR3 DNA: TGCAGTGCTGCTAGCGGGGGGTTCAATGAGCAGTTCTTC
CDR3 protein: CSAASGGFNEQFF
D gene: TRBD2
J gene: TRBJ2-1
V gene: TRBV20-1
clone size: NA

CDR3 DNA: TGTGCCAGCAGCGTAGGGGGGGTGAGCACAGATACGCAGTATTTT
CDR3 protein: CASSVGGVSTDTQYF
D gene: NA
J gene: TRBJ2-3
V gene: TRBV9
clone size: NA

CDR3 DNA: TGTGCCAGCAGTTTAGGACAGGGGCATCAGCCCCAGCATTTT
CDR3 protein: CASSLGQGHQPQHF
D gene: TRBD1
J gene: TRBJ1-5
V gene: TRBV6-5
clone size: many

CDR3 DNA: TGTGCCAGCAGCTTAATGTTCCGAGACACTGAAGCTTTCTTT
CDR3 protein: CASSLMFRDTEAFF
D gene: NA
J gene: TRBJ1-1
V gene: TRBV7-2
clone size: many

CDR3 DNA: TGTGCCAGCAGACGGAAGGAGGGCTACAATGAGCAGTTCTTC
CDR3 protein: CASRRKEGYNEQFF
D gene: NA
J gene: TRBJ2-1
V gene: TRBV24-1
clone size: NA

CDR3 DNA: TGCGCCAGCAGGGCAGGGACAGGAGGATACGAGCAGTACTTC
CDR3 protein: CASRAGTGGYEQYF
D gene: TRBD1
J gene: TRBJ2-7
V gene: TRBV5-1
clone size: many

CDR3 DNA: TGTGCCAGTAGAATAGAGGACAGGGCCTATGGCTACACCTTC
CDR3 protein: CASRIEDRAYGYTF
D gene: TRBD1
J gene: TRBJ1-2
V gene: TRBV19
clone size: NA

CDR3 DNA: TGTGCCAGCAGTTACGGGCGGGGGCCCACCTACGAGCAGTACTTC
CDR3 protein: CASSYGRGPTYEQYF
D gene: NA
J gene: TRBJ2-7
V gene: TRBV6-2/TRBV6-3
clone size: many

CDR3 DNA: TGTGCCAGTAACGTGAACACCGGGGAGCTGTTTTTT
CDR3 protein: CASNVNTGELFF
D gene: NA
J gene: TRBJ2-2
V gene: TRBV19
clone size: few